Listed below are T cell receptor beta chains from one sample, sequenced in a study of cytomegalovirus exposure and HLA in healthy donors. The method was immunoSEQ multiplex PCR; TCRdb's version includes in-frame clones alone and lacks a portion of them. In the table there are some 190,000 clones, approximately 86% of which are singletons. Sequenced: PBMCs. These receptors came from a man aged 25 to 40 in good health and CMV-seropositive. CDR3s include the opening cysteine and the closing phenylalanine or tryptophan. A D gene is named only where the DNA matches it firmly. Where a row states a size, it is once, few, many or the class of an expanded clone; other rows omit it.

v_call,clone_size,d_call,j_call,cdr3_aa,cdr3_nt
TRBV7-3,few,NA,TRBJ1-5,CASSPIRGSNQPQHF,TGTGCCAGCAGCCCTATCAGGGGAAGCAATCAGCCCCAGCATTTT
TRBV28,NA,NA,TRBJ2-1,CASSSGTLGYYNEQFF,TGTGCCAGCAGCTCGGGGACATTGGGCTACTACAATGAGCAGTTCTTC
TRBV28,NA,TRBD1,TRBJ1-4,CATRGGQGARKLFF,TGTGCCACCCGAGGAGGGCAGGGGGCCCGAAAACTGTTTTTT
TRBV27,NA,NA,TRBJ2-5,CASSSTLETQYF,TGTGCCAGCAGCTCTACTCTGGAGACCCAGTACTTC
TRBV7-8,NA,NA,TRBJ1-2,CASSSGRPYGYTF,TGTGCCAGCAGCTCGGGGCGGCCCTATGGCTACACCTTC
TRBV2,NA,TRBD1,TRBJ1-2,CASLDRGADGYTF,TGTGCCAGCCTAGACAGGGGTGCGGATGGCTACACCTTC
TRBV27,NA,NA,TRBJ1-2,CASSPLGPKRSSGYTF,TGTGCCAGCAGCCCACTGGGACCAAAAAGGAGCAGTGGCTACACCTTC
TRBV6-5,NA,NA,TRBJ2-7,CASSDGTYEQYF,TGTGCCAGCAGCGACGGGACCTACGAGCAGTACTTC
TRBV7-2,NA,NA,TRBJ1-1,CASSFYGDRAFF,TGTGCCAGCAGCTTCTATGGGGACCGAGCTTTCTTT
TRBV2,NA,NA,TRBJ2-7,CASSEGGVGSYEQYF,TGTGCCAGCAGTGAGGGGGGCGTAGGATCCTACGAGCAGTACTTC
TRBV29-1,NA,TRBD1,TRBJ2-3,CSVRQGPTPDTQYF,TGCAGCGTCCGACAGGGGCCCACACCGGATACGCAGTATTTT
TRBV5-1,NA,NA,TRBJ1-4,CASRQWTMANEKLFF,TGCGCCAGCAGACAGTGGACCATGGCTAATGAAAAACTGTTTTTT
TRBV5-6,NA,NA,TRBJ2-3,CASSFGSSFTDTQYF,TGTGCCAGCAGCTTTGGGTCTAGTTTTACAGATACGCAGTATTTT
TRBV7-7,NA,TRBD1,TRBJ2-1,CASSTGTGPYNEQFF,TGTGCTAGCAGCACCGGGACAGGGCCCTACAATGAGCAGTTCTTC
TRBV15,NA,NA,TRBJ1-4,CATSARGVSEKLFF,TGTGCCACCTCCGCCAGGGGCGTGAGTGAAAAACTGTTTTTT
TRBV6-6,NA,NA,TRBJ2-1,CASSYSTESMFF,TGTGCCAGCAGTTACTCGACGGAGAGTATGTTCTTC
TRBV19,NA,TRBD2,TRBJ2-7,CATSGTSGRSSYEQYF,TGTGCCACCTCTGGGACTAGCGGGAGAAGCTCCTACGAGCAGTACTTC
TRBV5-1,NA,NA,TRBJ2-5,CASSLVQGWETQYF,TGCGCCAGCAGCTTGGTACAGGGTTGGGAGACCCAGTACTTC
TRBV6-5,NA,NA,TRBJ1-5,CASHISSNQPQHF,TGTGCCAGCCATATCTCAAGCAATCAGCCCCAGCATTTT
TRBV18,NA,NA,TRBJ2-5,CASSPTQETQYF,TGTGCCAGCTCACCAACCCAAGAGACCCAGTACTTC
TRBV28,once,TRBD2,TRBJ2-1,CASGILAGHYNEQFF,TGTGCCAGCGGAATCCTAGCGGGCCATTACAATGAGCAGTTCTTC
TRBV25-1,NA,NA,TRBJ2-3,CASRAEADTQYF,TGTGCCAGCAGAGCTGAAGCAGATACGCAGTATTTT
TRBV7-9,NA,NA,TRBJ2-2,CASSLEWWDTGELFF,TGTGCCAGCAGCTTAGAGTGGTGGGACACCGGGGAGCTGTTTTTT
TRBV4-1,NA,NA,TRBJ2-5,CASRPGGGEETQYF,TGCGCCAGCCGTCCCGGAGGGGGGGAGGAGACCCAGTACTTC
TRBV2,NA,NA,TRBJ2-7,CASGLTYEQYF,TGTGCCAGCGGTCTCACCTACGAGCAGTACTTC
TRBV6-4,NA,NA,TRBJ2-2,CASSDWEDGNTGELFF,TGTGCCAGCAGTGACTGGGAGGACGGTAACACCGGGGAGCTGTTTTTT
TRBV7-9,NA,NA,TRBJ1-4,CASSLGDFGPNEKLFF,TGTGCCAGCAGCTTAGGGGATTTCGGGCCTAATGAAAAACTGTTTTTT
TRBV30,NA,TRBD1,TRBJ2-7,CAWSAGTGVREQYF,TGTGCCTGGAGTGCCGGGACAGGGGTTCGAGAGCAGTACTTC
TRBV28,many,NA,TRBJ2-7,CASSSPASEQYF,TGTGCCAGCAGTTCCCCCGCCAGCGAGCAGTACTTC
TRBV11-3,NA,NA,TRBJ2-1,CASSLVAEYNEQFF,TGTGCCAGCAGCTTAGTGGCGGAGTACAATGAGCAGTTCTTC
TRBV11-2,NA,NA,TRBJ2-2,CASSLVGFTGELFF,TGTGCCAGCAGCTTAGTGGGCTTCACCGGGGAGCTGTTTTTT
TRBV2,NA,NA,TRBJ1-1,CASSEGGRWNTEAFF,TGTGCCAGCAGTGAAGGGGGCAGATGGAACACTGAAGCTTTCTTT
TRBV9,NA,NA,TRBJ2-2,CASSNQGLVGELFF,TGTGCCAGCAGCAACCAGGGTCTGGTCGGGGAGCTGTTTTTT
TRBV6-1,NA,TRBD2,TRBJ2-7,CASSEEAGSSYEQYF,TGTGCCAGCAGTGAGGAAGCGGGGAGCTCCTACGAGCAGTACTTC
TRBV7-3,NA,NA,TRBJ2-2,CASSSSLNTGELFF,TGTGCCAGCAGCTCCAGTCTAAACACCGGGGAGCTGTTTTTT
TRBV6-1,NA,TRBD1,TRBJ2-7,CASSFETGGRYEQYF,TGTGCCAGCAGTTTCGAAACAGGGGGTAGGTACGAGCAGTACTTC
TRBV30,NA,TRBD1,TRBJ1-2,CARSGTGYGYTF,TGTGCACGGTCCGGGACAGGGTATGGCTACACCTTC
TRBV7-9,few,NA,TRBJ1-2,CASSLGLPDYTF,TGTGCCAGCAGCTTAGGCCTCCCTGACTACACCTTC
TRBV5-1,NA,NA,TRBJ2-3,CASSSPGDTQYF,TGCGCCAGCAGCTCCCCGGGAGATACGCAGTATTTT
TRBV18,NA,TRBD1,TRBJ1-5,CASSLQGENQPQHF,TGTGCCAGCTCATTACAGGGGGAGAATCAGCCCCAGCATTTT
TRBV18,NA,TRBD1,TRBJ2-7,CASSQDKPGQGIKNEQYF,TGTGCCAGCTCACAGGACAAGCCGGGACAGGGAATCAAGAACGAGCAGTACTTC
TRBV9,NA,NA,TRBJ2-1,CASSSSERRYNEQFF,TGTGCCAGCAGCTCCTCTGAGCGGAGGTACAATGAGCAGTTCTTC
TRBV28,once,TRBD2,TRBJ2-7,CASSLGLAGAMYEQYF,TGTGCCAGCAGTCTAGGACTAGCGGGAGCTATGTACGAGCAGTACTTC
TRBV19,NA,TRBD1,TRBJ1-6,CASSFGQGVSPLHF,TGTGCCAGTAGTTTCGGACAGGGGGTATCACCCCTCCACTTT
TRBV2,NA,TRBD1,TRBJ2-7,CASRLGQGTYEQYF,TGTGCCAGCAGACTAGGACAGGGCACCTACGAGCAGTACTTC
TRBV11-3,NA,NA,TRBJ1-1,CASSITLNTEAFF,TGTGCCAGCAGCATAACACTGAACACTGAAGCTTTCTTT
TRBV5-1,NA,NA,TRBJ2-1,CASSLGMRGSYNEQFF,TGCGCCAGCAGCTTGGGCATGCGGGGCTCCTACAATGAGCAGTTCTTC
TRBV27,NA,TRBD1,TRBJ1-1,CASSSHIQGEVTEAFF,TGTGCCAGCAGTTCCCACATACAGGGGGAGGTCACTGAAGCTTTCTTT
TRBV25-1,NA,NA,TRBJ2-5,CASSESGRGRWETQYF,TGTGCCAGCAGTGAGTCTGGGCGGGGACGGTGGGAGACCCAGTACTTC
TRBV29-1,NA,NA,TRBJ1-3,CSGEGAGNTIYF,TGCAGCGGGGAGGGAGCTGGAAACACCATATATTTT
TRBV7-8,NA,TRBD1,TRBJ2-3,CASRETGSTDTQYF,TGTGCCAGCAGGGAGACAGGGAGCACAGATACGCAGTATTTT
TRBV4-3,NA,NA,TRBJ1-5,CASSQVHSYSNQPQHF,TGCGCCAGCAGCCAAGTTCACAGCTATAGCAATCAGCCCCAGCATTTT